A selection of T cell receptor beta chains follows, all from one sample in a study of blood T cell repertoires in COVID-19. Produced via immunoSEQ multiplex PCR; TCRdb's table is partial and in-frame only. The sample lists under 450,000 clones, approximately 80% seen once, with roughly 1.1% in the top ten. Sequenced material: peripheral blood. The receptors derive from a human donor with acute or convalescent COVID-19. The donor label of this sample is uncertain. The CDR3 runs from the conserved cysteine through the conserved F or W. The order of the fields is V gene, D gene, clone size, J gene, CDR3 DNA, CDR3 protein. A D gene is named only where the DNA matches it firmly. The size entry is marked missing in some rows and otherwise reads once, few, many or a size class.

v_gene: TRBV5-4; d_gene: NA; abundance: NA; j_gene: TRBJ1-2; CDR3nt: TGTGCCAGCAGGGGAGGAGGTACAGGAGATAACTATGGCTACACCTTC; CDR3aa: CASRGGGTGDNYGYTF
v_gene: TRBV9; d_gene: TRBD1; abundance: NA; j_gene: TRBJ1-2; CDR3nt: TGTGCCAGCAGCGTAGACGCCGGGACAGCTTCTAACTATGGCTACACCTTC; CDR3aa: CASSVDAGTASNYGYTF
v_gene: TRBV18; d_gene: NA; abundance: NA; j_gene: TRBJ2-3; CDR3nt: TGTGCCAGCTCACCGGGCAGGGGGGTGACGGATACGCAGTATTTT; CDR3aa: CASSPGRGVTDTQYF
v_gene: TRBV7-9; d_gene: NA; abundance: NA; j_gene: TRBJ1-2; CDR3nt: TGTGCCAGCAGCTTAGACAGGCTTGAAACTATTAACTATGGCTACACCTTC; CDR3aa: CASSLDRLETINYGYTF
v_gene: TRBV6-5; d_gene: TRBD1; abundance: NA; j_gene: TRBJ1-4; CDR3nt: TGTGCCAGCAGAACTACAGGGGTTAATGAAAAACTGTTTTTT; CDR3aa: CASRTTGVNEKLFF
v_gene: TRBV14; d_gene: NA; abundance: NA; j_gene: TRBJ1-4; CDR3nt: TGTGCCAGCAGCCTCCCACCACAGGTAGGTAATGAAAAACTGTTTTTT; CDR3aa: CASSLPPQVGNEKLFF
v_gene: TRBV6-1; d_gene: NA; abundance: NA; j_gene: TRBJ2-1; CDR3nt: TGTGCCAGCAGTAATGCACAGACCTACAATGAGCAGTTCTTC; CDR3aa: CASSNAQTYNEQFF
v_gene: TRBV2; d_gene: TRBD2; abundance: once; j_gene: TRBJ2-3; CDR3nt: TGTGCCAGCAGTGGAACCTATAGCGGGACGGTGTCAGATACGCAGTATTTT; CDR3aa: CASSGTYSGTVSDTQYF
v_gene: TRBV28; d_gene: TRBD1; abundance: NA; j_gene: TRBJ1-5; CDR3nt: TGTGCCAGCAGCCCCCTGGACAGGGTGTATCAGCCCCAGCATTTT; CDR3aa: CASSPLDRVYQPQHF
v_gene: TRBV2; d_gene: NA; abundance: NA; j_gene: TRBJ1-6; CDR3nt: TGTGCCAGCAGTGGACCAGGGTGGAATTCACCCCTCCACTTT; CDR3aa: CASSGPGWNSPLHF
v_gene: TRBV5-4; d_gene: NA; abundance: NA; j_gene: TRBJ2-3; CDR3nt: TGTGCCAGCAGCGACGGGACACTCTTAATAGATACGCAGTATTTT; CDR3aa: CASSDGTLLIDTQYF
v_gene: TRBV30; d_gene: TRBD2; abundance: NA; j_gene: TRBJ2-4; CDR3nt: TGTGCCTGGAGTGTAGTGGGGGGGGGAGGCAAAAACATTCAGTACTTC; CDR3aa: CAWSVVGGGGKNIQYF
v_gene: TRBV24-1; d_gene: NA; abundance: once; j_gene: TRBJ2-1; CDR3nt: TGTGCCACGCGGGTGGACAATGAGCAGTTCTTC; CDR3aa: CATRVDNEQFF
v_gene: TRBV18; d_gene: NA; abundance: NA; j_gene: TRBJ2-7; CDR3nt: TGTGCCAGCTCCTCGACAGGACCCACCTACGAGCAGTACTTC; CDR3aa: CASSSTGPTYEQYF
v_gene: TRBV7-9; d_gene: TRBD2; abundance: NA; j_gene: TRBJ2-7; CDR3nt: TGTGCCAGCAGCTTAGCAGCGGGAGGGCTGGACGAGCAGTACTTC; CDR3aa: CASSLAAGGLDEQYF
v_gene: TRBV5-5; d_gene: NA; abundance: NA; j_gene: TRBJ1-1; CDR3nt: TGTGCCAGCAGCTCGGCCCCTGCAGGTGAAGCTTTCTTT; CDR3aa: CASSSAPAGEAFF
v_gene: TRBV7-2; d_gene: NA; abundance: NA; j_gene: TRBJ2-1; CDR3nt: TGTGCCAGCAGCACCGCTAGTGCCATGACCTACAATGAGCAGTTCTTC; CDR3aa: CASSTASAMTYNEQFF
v_gene: TRBV12-3/TRBV12-4; d_gene: TRBD1; abundance: NA; j_gene: TRBJ1-1; CDR3nt: TGTGCCAGCAGTAGAAGGACAGGGGGGGAAGCTTTCTTT; CDR3aa: CASSRRTGGEAFF
v_gene: TRBV7-2; d_gene: NA; abundance: NA; j_gene: TRBJ1-2; CDR3nt: TGTGCCAGCAGCAGTCGGAGTTATGGCTACACCTTC; CDR3aa: CASSSRSYGYTF
v_gene: TRBV27; d_gene: TRBD1; abundance: NA; j_gene: TRBJ1-1; CDR3nt: TGTGCCAGCAGTCATCGGACAGGGGGAGTCACTGAAGCTTTCTTT; CDR3aa: CASSHRTGGVTEAFF
v_gene: TRBV5-6; d_gene: NA; abundance: NA; j_gene: TRBJ1-6; CDR3nt: TGTGCCAGCAGCGCACAGGGTCCCGTGCTTAATTCACCCCTCCACTTT; CDR3aa: CASSAQGPVLNSPLHF
v_gene: TRBV5-1; d_gene: TRBD1; abundance: NA; j_gene: TRBJ1-3; CDR3nt: TGCGCCAGCAGCTTGGGGGACAGGGACAACACCATATATTTT; CDR3aa: CASSLGDRDNTIYF
v_gene: TRBV13; d_gene: NA; abundance: few; j_gene: TRBJ2-7; CDR3nt: TGTGCCAGCAGCCTGAGGACAACACTCAAAATATCCTACGAGCAGTACTTC; CDR3aa: CASSLRTTLKISYEQYF
v_gene: TRBV19; d_gene: TRBD1; abundance: NA; j_gene: TRBJ1-2; CDR3nt: TGTGCCAGTAACCCTGACAGGGTTGCCTATGGCTACACCTTC; CDR3aa: CASNPDRVAYGYTF
v_gene: TRBV5-4; d_gene: NA; abundance: NA; j_gene: TRBJ1-2; CDR3nt: TGTGCCAGCAGCCCAATCTGGGGGGGCGCTGCCTATGGCTACACCTTC; CDR3aa: CASSPIWGGAAYGYTF
v_gene: TRBV5-1; d_gene: TRBD1; abundance: NA; j_gene: TRBJ2-2; CDR3nt: TGCGCCAGCAGCTTGGTCGCGACAGGGGTTAGTTCGAACACCGGGGAGCTGTTTTTT; CDR3aa: CASSLVATGVSSNTGELFF
v_gene: TRBV10-3; d_gene: NA; abundance: NA; j_gene: TRBJ2-1; CDR3nt: TGTGCCATCATGGGAGCACTTCCCGAGCAGTTCTTC; CDR3aa: CAIMGALPEQFF